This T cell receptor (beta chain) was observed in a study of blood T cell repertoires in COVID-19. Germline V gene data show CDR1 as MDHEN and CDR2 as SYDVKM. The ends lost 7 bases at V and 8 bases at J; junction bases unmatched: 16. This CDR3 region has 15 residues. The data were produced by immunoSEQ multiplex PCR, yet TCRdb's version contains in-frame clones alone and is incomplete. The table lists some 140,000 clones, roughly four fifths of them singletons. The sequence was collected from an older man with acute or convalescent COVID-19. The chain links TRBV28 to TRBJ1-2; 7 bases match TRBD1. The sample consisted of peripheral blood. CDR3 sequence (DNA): TGTGCCAGCACTCCACACGGCGGGACAGTAGGCGGCTACACCTTC. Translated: CASTPHGGTVGGYTF.